The rows below give T cell receptor beta chains drawn from one sample of a study of human T cells and chemical hapten exposure. MiXCR, run by TCRdb on the RACE reads, gives a single entry per CDR3 protein. Found here are more than 250,000 distinct CDR3 sequences, roughly 7.7% of them singletons; the top ten hold 1.2%. The material sequenced was whole blood, taken in connection with sensitization to the hapten diphenylcyclopropenone (DPC). Source of these receptors: a man between 18 and 35 years old with alopecia areata. Some clones in this sample may be carry-over from other donors' samples. Both conserved end residues are part of each CDR3. Fields, in order: V gene, D gene, clone size, J gene, CDR3 DNA, CDR3 protein. The D gene is left open where the match is weak. The size field is filled for only some rows; it gives once, few, many or a size class.

TRBV5-1,.,few,TRBJ1-1,TGCGCCAGCAGCCCCAATTTCAGTAACACTGAAGCTTTCTTT,CASSPNFSNTEAFF
TRBV5-1,.,.,TRBJ2-1,TGCGCCAGCAGCGTTACTAGTTCCGAGCAGTTCTTC,CASSVTSSEQFF
TRBV4-1,.,.,TRBJ2-1,TGCGCCAGCAGCCAAGATATCAGGGAGGAGCAGTTCTTC,CASSQDIREEQFF
TRBV19,.,few,TRBJ1-5,TGTGCCGGAGGGAGTCAGCCCCAGCATTTT,CAGGSQPQHF
TRBV7-8,TRBD2,once,TRBJ2-3,TGTGCCAGCAGCCCAGGGACTAGCGATCCAGATACGCAGTATTTT,CASSPGTSDPDTQYF
TRBV12-5,.,.,TRBJ2-1,TGTGCTAGTGGTTCCCAGCGGTACAATGAGCAGTTCTTC,CASGSQRYNEQFF
TRBV7-6,.,few,TRBJ2-3,TGTGCCAGCAGCTTCCCCCGGGGCCTGACAGATACGCAGTATTTT,CASSFPRGLTDTQYF
TRBV15,.,few,TRBJ2-3,TGTGCCACCAGCAGAACAGGGAATACGCAGTATTTT,CATSRTGNTQYF
TRBV12-3/TRBV12-4,.,.,TRBJ1-3,TGTGCCAGCAGTGACGTACCCTCTGGAAACACCATATATTTT,CASSDVPSGNTIYF
TRBV29-1,.,few,TRBJ2-1,TGCAGCGTTGCCCGGGGATCCCCGTACAATGAGCAGTTCTTC,CSVARGSPYNEQFF
TRBV4-2,TRBD2,few,TRBJ2-3,TGTGCCAGCAGCCAAGTTACTAGCGGAAAAACCACAGATACGCAGTATTTT,CASSQVTSGKTTDTQYF
TRBV29-1,.,many,TRBJ2-3,TGCAGCGTTAACCCCAGGGAACACACAGATACGCAGTATTTT,CSVNPREHTDTQYF
TRBV24-1,.,few,TRBJ2-1,TGTGCCACCAGCACACACGACAGAGAAGAGCAGTTCTTC,CATSTHDREEQFF
TRBV9,.,few,TRBJ1-6,TGTGCCAGCAGCCCCCGCCCCAGGAATTCACCCCTCCACTTT,CASSPRPRNSPLHF
TRBV29-1,.,.,TRBJ2-4,TGCAGCGTTGTAGGAGGAGCCAAAAACATTCAGTACTTC,CSVVGGAKNIQYF
TRBV9,.,few,TRBJ1-1,TGTGCCAGCAGCGGCGCGTATAACACTGAAGCTTTCTTT,CASSGAYNTEAFF
TRBV3-1,.,.,TRBJ2-7,TGTGCCAGCAGCCCCCCCGTTTGGACAGTCTACGAGCAGTACTTC,CASSPPVWTVYEQYF
TRBV5-4,TRBD1,.,TRBJ1-2,TGTGCCAGCAGGAGGGACAGGGTGGACTATGGCTACACCTTC,CASRRDRVDYGYTF